The clone carrying this T cell receptor beta chain was seen many times. What it binds is not known. J was trimmed by 2 bases and V by 5 bases; bases with no gene match: 12. CDR3 size: 19 residues. The V gene's germline CDR1 is SGHAT and CDR2 FQNNGV. This specimen belongs to a study of response to subunit inactivated influenza vaccine. Study conclusions and caveats: The authors suggested that few new T cells are recruited per seasonal influenza vaccination.

TCRdb re-called the RT-PCR reads with MiXCR, one entry per CDR3 protein. The table has approximately 530,000 distinct CDR3 sequences, approximately 12% seen once. Sequencing used PBMCs from blood, obtained 45 days after vaccination. The sequence derives from a middle-aged man who received an inactivated influenza vaccine. This chain joins TRBV11-2 and TRBJ2-1; TRBD2 matches 13 bases. The CDR3 region is CASSPTRAGTSGAYNEQFF. The CDR3 DNA is TGTGCCAGCAGCCCGACAAGAGCCGGGACTAGCGGGGCCTACAATGAGCAGTTCTTC. Filled out from reference TRBV11-2 and TRBJ2-1, the complete variable domain reads EAGVAQSPRYKIIEKRQSVAFWCNPISGHATLYWYQQILGQGPKLLIQFQNNGVVDDSQLPKDRFSAERLKGVDSTLKIQPAKLEDSAVYLCASSPTRAGTSGAYNEQFFGPGTRLTVL.